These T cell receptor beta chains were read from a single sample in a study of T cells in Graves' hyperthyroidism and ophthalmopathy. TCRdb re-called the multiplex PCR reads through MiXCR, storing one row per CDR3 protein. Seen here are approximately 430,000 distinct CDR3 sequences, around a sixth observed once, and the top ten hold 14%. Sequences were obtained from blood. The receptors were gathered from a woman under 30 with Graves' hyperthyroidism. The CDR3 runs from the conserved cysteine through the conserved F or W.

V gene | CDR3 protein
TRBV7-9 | CASSLASGRNKDTQYF
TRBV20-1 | CSASGGWGTEAFF
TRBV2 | CASSGEVIYEQYF
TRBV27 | CASSLTLAGEETQYF
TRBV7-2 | CASSYRGSKVETQYF
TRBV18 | CASSPGGQGNSPLHF
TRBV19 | CASSIRVETYEQYF
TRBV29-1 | CSVEEGGWQYF
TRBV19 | CASSRKGQTGQGYNQPQHF
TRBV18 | CASSGTATEAFF
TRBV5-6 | CASSLVGFQETQYF
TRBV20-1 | CSARDWIGTDTQYF
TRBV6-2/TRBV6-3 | CASSFAGGPSNTGGLFF
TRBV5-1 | CASSPSGTGGQPQHF
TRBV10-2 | CASSSDRVRADTQYF
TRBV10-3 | CAIKETGERETQYF
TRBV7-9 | CASSLGWSNTEAFF
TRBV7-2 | CASSLRVGGTEAFF
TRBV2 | CASSGQGFGYTF
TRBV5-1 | CASSSGQGAWTDTQYF
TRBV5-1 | CASSSGTGLHYEQYF
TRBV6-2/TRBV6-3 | CASSYSGQGVLSTEAFF
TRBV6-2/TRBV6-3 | CASSYSIRHPGELFF